This TCR beta chain was recovered during a study of early T cells in non-severe SARS-CoV-2 infection. On the study more broadly: Unpaired chains resulted from sequencing bulk RNA of unsorted whole blood.

This clonotype was picked up a small number of times. The library protocol tagged individual cDNA molecules with unique molecular identifiers. TCRdb itself ran the 5' RACE reads through MiXCR, one entry per CDR3 protein. The sample lists some 110,000 distinct CDR3 sequences, 15% occurring once. The sequence came from an adult who was a healthcare worker with PCR-confirmed SARS-CoV-2 infection or an uninfected control (not recorded which). Sequenced input: whole blood.

The CDR3 region is CASTDGGPTADTQYF. In DNA, the CDR3 is TGCGCCAGCACTGACGGGGGGCCGACGGCGGATACGCAGTATTTT. The chain combines TRBV5-1 with TRBJ2-3; D perhaps matches TRBD2 (7 bases). The CDR3 is 15 residues long. CDR1 SGHRS and CDR2 YFSETQ come from the germline V gene. Trimming left V 6 bases short and J 6 bases short, with 20 bases between.